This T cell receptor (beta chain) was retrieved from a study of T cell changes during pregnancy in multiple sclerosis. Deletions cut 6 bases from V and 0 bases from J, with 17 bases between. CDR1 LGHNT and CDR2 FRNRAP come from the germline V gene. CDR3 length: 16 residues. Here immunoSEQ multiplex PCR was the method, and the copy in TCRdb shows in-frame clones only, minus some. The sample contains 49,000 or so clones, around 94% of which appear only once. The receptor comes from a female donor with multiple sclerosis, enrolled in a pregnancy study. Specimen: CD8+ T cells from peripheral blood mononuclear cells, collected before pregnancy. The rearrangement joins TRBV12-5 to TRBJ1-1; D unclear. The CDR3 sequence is CASGPLISDLNTEAFF. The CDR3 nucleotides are TGTGCTAGTGGACCTTTGATCAGCGATCTGAACACTGAAGCTTTCTTT. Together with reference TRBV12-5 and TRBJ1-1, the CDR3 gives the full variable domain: DARVTQTPRHKVTEMGQEVTMRCQPILGHNTVFWYRQTMMQGLELLAYFRNRAPLDDSGMPKDRFSAEMPDATLATLKIQPSEPRDSAVYFCASGPLISDLNTEAFFGQGTRLTVV.